Listed here are 9 T cell receptor beta chains from one sample, sequenced in a study of T cell changes during pregnancy in multiple sclerosis. Clones were sequenced by immunoSEQ multiplex PCR, and TCRdb holds only the in-frame ones, with some missing. The sample lists roughly 40,000 clones, around 90% seen once, with about an eighth in the top ten. Here the sequenced sample was CD8+ T cells from peripheral blood mononuclear cells, taken in the first trimester of pregnancy. Every receptor here comes from a female donor with multiple sclerosis, enrolled in a pregnancy study.

This chain connects TRBV7-8 to TRBJ1-5, with D unresolved. V lost 1 base, J lost 0 bases, and 7 bases lay in between. Germline loops: CDR1 SGHVS, CDR2 FQNEAQ. CDR3 length equals 15 residues. The CDR3 DNA is TGTGCCAGCAGCTTAGGGGAGAATAGCAATCAGCCCCAGCATTTT. Translation: CASSLGENSNQPQHF.

This clone was recorded once. The V gene is TRBV6-5, the J gene TRBJ1-4; a weak D match, TRBD1 (5 bases). Trimming took off 5 bases at V and 1 base at J, with 5 bases between the two ends. CDR3 size: 13 residues. CDR1 is MNHEY and CDR2 is SVGAGI in the germline V gene. CDR3 amino acids: CASSTGTNEKLFF. The CDR3 DNA sequence: TGTGCCAGCAGTACAGGAACTAATGAAAAACTGTTTTTT.

This clone appeared a single time. The chain is built from TRBV13 and TRBJ2-7, with TRBD2 matching 8 bases. The CDR3 is made up of 15 amino acids. V gave up 3 bases and J gave up 1 base; unmatched junction bases: 5. CDR1 is PRHDT, CDR2 FYEKMQ, per germline (reference sequence). The CDR3 nucleotides are TGTGCCAGCAGCTTGGGCGGGGGGCTTTCCTACGAGCAGTACTTC. Encoded protein: CASSLGGGLSYEQYF.

V is TRBV7-9 and J is TRBJ2-2; no clear D. The CDR3 runs to 12 residues. Germline-derived CDR1 and CDR2 are SEHNR and FQNEAQ (reference sequence). Between the trimmed V and J ends, which lost 6 bases and 1 base, there was a span of 3 bases. The CDR3 spells CASSRNTGELFF. CDR3 nucleotides: TGTGCCAGCAGTCGGAACACCGGGGAGCTGTTTTTT.

The chain employs TRBV19 and TRBJ2-1; no definite D call. The V end lost 0 bases, the J end lost 4 bases, and 7 bases lay between the germline ends. CDR1 is LNHDA, CDR2 SQIVND, per germline (reference sequence). This CDR3 is built from 14 residues. The CDR3 DNA follows: TGTGCCAGTAGTATAGAGGGCAGATACAATGAGCAGTTCTTC. It codes for CASSIEGRYNEQFF.

The chain couples TRBV2 to TRBJ2-3, with 7 nucleotides matching TRBD1. This CDR3 spans 13 amino acids. V shed 11 bases and J 0 bases; nucleotides not matched to a gene: 5. CDR1 SNHLY and CDR2 FYNNEI come from the germline V gene. CDR3 DNA: TGTGCCTCCAAAGGGGGCAGCACAGATACGCAGTATTTT. It encodes CASKGGSTDTQYF.

The chain employs TRBV4-2 and TRBJ2-2, with D maybe TRBD1 (5 bases). The CDR3 extends over 14 amino acids. Germline CDR1 reads LGHNA; CDR2 reads YNFKEQ. Trimming shortened V by 8 bases and J by 4 bases, and 14 bases separated the two germline ends. CDR3 nucleotide sequence: TGTGCCAGCCTCTCGAGGCAGGGCACCGGGGAGCTGTTTTTT. This gives the protein CASLSRQGTGELFF.

The J gene is TRBJ1-1, the V gene TRBV6-1, with D perhaps matching TRBD1 (5 bases). This CDR3 is built from 16 residues. Germline V lookup: CDR1 MNHNS, CDR2 SASEGT. V was clipped by 2 bases and J by 4 bases, with 17 bases between them. The CDR3 spells CASSEQPTRGGTEAFF. The CDR3 nucleotides are TGTGCCAGCAGTGAACAGCCGACAAGGGGCGGCACTGAAGCTTTCTTT.

This chain joins TRBV5-1 and TRBJ2-1; the match to TRBD2 covers 10 bases. The CDR3 is 15 amino acids. Looked up from germline, CDR1 is SGHRS and CDR2 is YFSETQ. J was trimmed by 7 bases and V by 0 bases; bases with no gene match: 4. CDR3 nucleotides: TGCGCCAGCAGCTTGGAAGCGGGGGGGCCGAATGAGCAGTTCTTC. Its translation: CASSLEAGGPNEQFF.